These 32 T cell receptor beta chains were sequenced from one sample in a study of CD8 T cells in ankylosing spondylitis. Each CDR3 protein gets one entry after TCRdb re-called the 5' RACE reads with MiXCR. This table has some 38,000 distinct CDR3 sequences, over 2.5% appearing once. The sequenced material came from blood, either unsorted or a sorted T cell fraction (not recorded which). These receptors were collected from a male donor with ankylosing spondylitis or in good health (not recorded which).

Many counts were recorded for this clonotype. The chain joins TRBV9 to TRBJ1-1, with TRBD1 as a possible D gene (5 bases). The CDR3 is 14 residues long. Germline assignment: CDR1 SGDLS and CDR2 YYNGEE. V was trimmed by 0 bases and J by 4 bases, leaving 10 bases between them. In DNA, the CDR3 is TGTGCCAGCAGCGTAGGGGGGTCGGGCACTGAAGCTTTCTTT. Encoded protein: CASSVGGSGTEAFF.

This clonotype was detected many times. The gene calls are TRBV9 and TRBJ2-2; D gene ambiguous. The CDR3 has 16 residues. V gave up 0 bases and J gave up 3 bases, with 12 bases separating them. Germline V gives CDR1 SGDLS, CDR2 YYNGEE. Here the CDR3 DNA reads TGTGCCAGCAGCGTAGCCGGTCATTTGGACACCGGGGAGCTGTTTTTT. Encoded protein: CASSVAGHLDTGELFF.

In this sample, this clonotype turned up many times. The rearrangement joins TRBV9 to TRBJ2-1; D remains unclear. The germline V gene has CDR1 SGDLS and CDR2 YYNGEE. This CDR3 is built from 15 residues. The ends were cut back, 0 bases at V and 0 bases at J, with 7 bases in the middle. CDR3 in DNA: TGTGCCAGCAGCGTAGGGAGTGGCTCCTACAATGAGCAGTTCTTC. It encodes CASSVGSGSYNEQFF.

This clonotype occurred many times. The J gene is TRBJ2-2, the V gene TRBV30; D unresolved. CDR3 size: 12 residues. Trimming stripped 5 bases from V and 7 bases from J, with 11 bases between. In germline, CDR1 is GTSNPN, CDR2 SVGIG (reference sequence). The CDR3, as DNA: TGTGCCTGGGCCCCCCAGAACGGGGAGCTGTTTTTT. Amino acid sequence: CAWAPQNGELFF.

This clonotype was seen repeatedly, ten times or more. The chain employs TRBV9 and TRBJ1-5, with TRBD1 as a possible D gene (6 bases). Germline V gene lookup returns CDR1 SGDLS and CDR2 YYNGEE. CDR3 length: 13 amino acids. The V end lost 1 base, the J end lost 4 bases, and 6 bases lay between the germline ends. The CDR3 coding sequence is TGTGCCAGCAGCGTAACAGGGAATCAGCCCCAGCATTTT. Translating it yields CASSVTGNQPQHF.

This clonotype was counted many times. The V gene is TRBV9, the J gene TRBJ1-2; TRBD1 is a possible D gene (5 bases). The CDR3 runs to 15 residues. V was cut by 1 base and J by 0 bases, with 10 bases left in between. Germline V gene data show CDR1 as SGDLS and CDR2 as YYNGEE. As DNA, the CDR3 is TGTGCCAGCAGCGTATTAGACAGCCCTAACTATGGCTACACCTTC. It codes for CASSVLDSPNYGYTF.

This clonotype has at least ten counts. The rearrangement joins TRBV9 to TRBJ2-2; D is perhaps TRBD1 or TRBD2 (5 bases each). Germline V gene data show CDR1 as SGDLS and CDR2 as YYNGEE. Trimming removed 4 bases from V and 0 bases from J, with 13 bases in between. CDR3 length: 16 amino acids. The CDR3: CASSRREGPNTGELFF. In DNA, the CDR3 is TGTGCCAGCAGCCGTAGAGAGGGGCCGAACACCGGGGAGCTGTTTTTT.

This clonotype was seen more than once but under ten times. The genes are TRBV9 and TRBJ2-5; TRBD1 matches 8 bases. Germline-derived CDR1 and CDR2 are SGDLS and YYNGEE. The length of the CDR3 is 16 residues. J was trimmed by 5 bases and V by 3 bases; bases with no gene match: 12. This chain's CDR3 is CASSADPGQGGETQYF. CDR3 bases: TGTGCCAGCAGCGCCGACCCAGGACAGGGTGGGGAGACCCAGTACTTC.

This clonotype came up many times. The chain uses TRBV9 and TRBJ2-1; perhaps TRBD2 as D (6 bases). The CDR3 runs to 16 residues. V was cut by 0 bases and J by 2 bases, with 12 bases left in between. Germline values: CDR1 SGDLS, CDR2 YYNGEE. Here the CDR3 reads CASSVEGRGTYNEQFF. The CDR3 nucleotides are TGTGCCAGCAGCGTAGAGGGACGGGGGACCTACAATGAGCAGTTCTTC.

This rearrangement joins TRBV9 to TRBJ1-2; 7 bases align to TRBD1. The germline V gene has CDR1 SGDLS and CDR2 YYNGEE. The CDR3 length is 16 residues. The V and J ends lost 0 bases and 2 bases, in that order; junction bases with no gene match: 7. CDR3 DNA: TGTGCCAGCAGCGTAGGGACAGGAGACCACAACTATGGCTACACCTTC. Residues: CASSVGTGDHNYGYTF.

This clonotype was recorded at least ten times. This sequence joins TRBV9 and TRBJ2-1; 8 bases agree with TRBD2. Trimming at V came to 1 base and at J to 4 bases, leaving 13 bases not matched to a gene. The CDR3 sequence is 18 residues long. From germline, CDR1 is SGDLS and CDR2 YYNGEE. This CDR3 reads CASSVSPTAGGRYNEQFF. The CDR3 DNA sequence: TGTGCCAGCAGCGTATCCCCCACCGCGGGAGGAAGATACAATGAGCAGTTCTTC.

For the CDR3, the DNA is TGTGCCAGCAACCCAGGGGACAACACCGGGGAGCTGTTTTTT. It yields the protein CASNPGDNTGELFF. The chain couples TRBV9 to TRBJ2-2, with D possibly TRBD1 on 6 matching bases. CDR1 is SGDLS and CDR2 is YYNGEE in the germline V gene. V shed 6 bases and J shed 2 bases, with 11 bases lying between them. The length of the CDR3 is 14 residues.

This clonotype was recorded at least ten times. J is TRBJ1-1 and V is TRBV9; tentative D call: TRBD1 (5 bases). The CDR3 spans 13 residues. Trimming cost V 4 bases and J 4 bases, with 11 bases left between them. The germline V gene encodes CDR1 SGDLS and CDR2 YYNGEE. In DNA form, the CDR3 reads TGTGCCAGCAGCCTGACTGGGGGCACTGAAGCTTTCTTT. This sequence encodes CASSLTGGTEAFF.

At least ten counts were recorded for this clonotype. V usage is TRBV9 and J usage is TRBJ1-2; D might be TRBD1 (5 bases). The V and J ends lost 0 bases and 2 bases respectively, with 5 bases between them. Germline values: CDR1 SGDLS, CDR2 YYNGEE. The CDR3 is made up of 13 amino acids. Here the CDR3 reads CASSVEGNYGYTF. The CDR3 DNA reads as TGTGCCAGCAGCGTAGAGGGGAACTATGGCTACACCTTC.

In this sample, this clonotype turned up many times. The V gene is TRBV9, the J gene TRBJ2-1; 7 nucleotides line up with TRBD2. The CDR3 runs to 16 residues. V lost 0 bases, J lost 3 bases, and 6 bases stayed unmatched. The germline V gene encodes CDR1 SGDLS and CDR2 YYNGEE. The chain's CDR3 is CASSVGQGGVYNEQFF. The CDR3 DNA sequence: TGTGCCAGCAGCGTAGGCCAGGGAGGGGTCTACAATGAGCAGTTCTTC.

This clonotype was recorded many times. V gene TRBV9 combines with J gene TRBJ2-1; D is undetermined. Trimming removed 0 bases from V and 1 base from J, with 11 bases in between. This CDR3 region has 16 residues. Germline CDR1 and CDR2: SGDLS and YYNGEE. CDR3 residues: CASSVAEGKSYNEQFF. The DNA for the CDR3 is TGTGCCAGCAGCGTAGCTGAAGGAAAGTCCTACAATGAGCAGTTCTTC.

Many counts were recorded for this clonotype. CDR3 nucleotide sequence: TGTGCCAGCAGCCCGGGGACTAGCGGGAGCCGTATGGAGACCCAGTACTTC. Translation gives CASSPGTSGSRMETQYF. V and J are TRBV9 and TRBJ2-5; 14 nucleotides match TRBD2. V lost 4 bases to trimming and J lost 5 bases; unmatched junction nucleotides: 10. Germline CDR1 and CDR2: SGDLS and YYNGEE. There are 17 residues in the CDR3.

The chain is built from TRBV9 and TRBJ1-3, with D hard to call. Germline assignment: CDR1 SGDLS and CDR2 YYNGEE. V lost 0 bases to trimming and J lost 0 bases, with 10 bases between them. The CDR3 length is 16 residues. In nucleotides, the CDR3 is TGTGCCAGCAGCGTAGGGGGTTTCGGCTCTGGAAACACCATATATTTT. Translation gives CASSVGGFGSGNTIYF.

This clonotype was counted at least ten times. The CDR3 sequence: CASTLQGPTDTQYF. In DNA, the CDR3 is TGTGCCAGCACCTTACAGGGACCCACAGATACGCAGTATTTT. The chain uses TRBV9 and TRBJ2-3; a possible D gene is TRBD1 (6 bases). The CDR3 consists of 14 residues. The V end lost 6 bases, the J end lost 2 bases, and 13 bases lay between the germline ends. CDR1 is SGDLS and CDR2 is YYNGEE in the germline V gene.

The table lists this clonotype with many counts. This rearrangement joins TRBV9 to TRBJ1-2; no firm D call. V was trimmed by 4 bases and J by 0 bases, leaving 7 bases between them. CDR1 and CDR2 (germline): SGDLS, YYNGEE. The CDR3 has 13 residues. The CDR3 region is CASSPGTNYGYTF. The CDR3 region has the DNA TGTGCCAGCAGCCCCGGGACTAACTATGGCTACACCTTC.

This clonotype has at least ten counts. The chain links TRBV9 to TRBJ2-3; D may be TRBD1 (6 bases). Germline values: CDR1 SGDLS, CDR2 YYNGEE. This CDR3 spans 17 amino acids. Trimming cost V 0 bases and J 8 bases, with 22 bases left between them. The CDR3 DNA is TGTGCCAGCAGCGTAGTGCCAGGGGATAGCGTTGGTGGTACGCAGTATTTT. It is translated as CASSVVPGDSVGGTQYF.

This clonotype was seen ten or more times. This sequence joins TRBV9 and TRBJ2-2, with 14 bases fitting TRBD2. The V gene end was trimmed by 2 bases and the J gene end by 3 bases; junction bases not matched to a gene: 6. CDR1 and CDR2 (germline): SGDLS, YYNGEE. CDR3 size: 18 residues. In DNA, the CDR3 is TGTGCCAGCAGCGTTCGACTAGCGGGGGGGTCGGACACCGGGGAGCTGTTTTTT. The encoded protein is CASSVRLAGGSDTGELFF.

This clonotype came up many times. The V and J genes are TRBV7-4 and TRBJ2-3, with D possibly being TRBD1 (5 bases). This CDR3 has 16 amino acids. CDR1 SGHVT and CDR2 SQSDAQ come from the germline V gene. The V gene lost 5 bases and the J gene lost 3 bases, with 18 bases spanning the gap. The CDR3 reads CASSPRRTAGTDTQYF. The CDR3, as DNA: TGTGCCAGCAGCCCCCGCCGGACGGCAGGGACAGATACGCAGTATTTT. Drawing the rest from reference TRBV7-4 and TRBJ2-3, the complete variable domain is GAGVSQSPRYKVAKRGRDVALRCDSISGHVTLYWYRQTLGQGSEVLTYSQSDAQRDKSGRPSGRFSAERPERSVSTLKIQRTEQGDSAVYLCASSPRRTAGTDTQYFGPGTRLTVL.

This clonotype has at least ten counts. The rearrangement links TRBV9 to TRBJ2-1, with D uncertain. Germline V lookup: CDR1 SGDLS, CDR2 YYNGEE. Deletions cut 0 bases from V and 0 bases from J, with 19 bases between. This CDR3 region has 19 residues. In DNA form, the CDR3 reads TGTGCCAGCAGCGTAGAAGGGCTAGGAACAGTCCCCTCCTACAATGAGCAGTTCTTC. Translation gives CASSVEGLGTVPSYNEQFF.

This clonotype was counted at least ten times. This chain joins TRBV9 and TRBJ2-1; TRBD2 agrees at 9 bases. Germline CDR1 reads SGDLS; CDR2 reads YYNGEE. The CDR3 covers 14 residues. The V and J ends lost 6 bases and 6 bases, in that order; junction bases with no gene match: 7. CDR3 DNA sequence: TGTGCCAGCAACCAGCGGGGGGTCCCCAATGAGCAGTTCTTC. Protein product: CASNQRGVPNEQFF.

This clonotype showed up many times. The chain employs TRBV9 and TRBJ2-2; D is undetermined. Germline CDR1 is SGDLS and CDR2 is YYNGEE. V shed 4 bases and J shed 5 bases, with 15 bases lying between them. This CDR3 spans 15 amino acids. CDR3 sequence reads: CASSLVHGLTGELFF. The DNA for the CDR3 is TGTGCCAGCAGCCTCGTTCATGGGTTGACCGGGGAGCTGTTTTTT.

Ten or more counts support this clonotype. This chain links TRBV9 with TRBJ2-2; D is tentatively TRBD1 or TRBD2 (7 bases each). CDR1 and CDR2 from the germline V gene are SGDLS and YYNGEE. Trimming cost V 4 bases and J 5 bases, with 24 bases left between them. The CDR3 is made up of 18 amino acids. Here the CDR3 DNA reads TGTGCCAGCAGCCCCCGTCCCCGGGGGCAGGGGGGGACCGGGGAGCTGTTTTTT. It specifies CASSPRPRGQGGTGELFF.

Ten or more counts support this clonotype. The chain joins TRBV9 to TRBJ2-2, with unresolved D. This CDR3 has 15 amino acids. Germline CDR1 is SGDLS and CDR2 is YYNGEE. V lost 6 bases and J 4 bases, leaving 16 bases between the germline ends. The CDR3 here is CASTPAGALTGELFF. The CDR3, as DNA: TGTGCCAGCACCCCAGCAGGAGCTCTCACCGGGGAGCTGTTTTTT.

This clonotype occurred many times. V usage is TRBV9 and J usage is TRBJ2-6, with D tentatively TRBD1 (6 bases). CDR1 is SGDLS and CDR2 is YYNGEE in the germline V gene. The CDR3 has 17 amino acids. Trimming stripped 2 bases from V and 0 bases from J, with 12 bases between. Here the CDR3 DNA reads TGTGCCAGCAGCGTGGGCAGGGGCGGCTCTGGGGCCAACGTCCTGACTTTC. It encodes CASSVGRGGSGANVLTF.

This clonotype has a count of ten or more. The rearrangement links TRBV9 to TRBJ2-1, with TRBD2 identical over 9 bases. This CDR3 is 15 amino acids long. From germline, CDR1 is SGDLS and CDR2 YYNGEE. J was trimmed by 3 bases and V by 0 bases; bases with no gene match: 1. This CDR3 reads CASSVASGDYNEQFF. CDR3 sequence (DNA): TGTGCCAGCAGCGTAGCTAGCGGGGACTACAATGAGCAGTTCTTC. Full variable domain (outside the CDR3, taken from reference TRBV9 and TRBJ2-1): DSGVTQTPKHLITATGQRVTLRCSPRSGDLSVYWYQQSLDQGLQFLIQYYNGEERAKGNILERFSAQQFPDLHSELNLSSLELGDSALYFCASSVASGDYNEQFFGPGTRLTVL.

In its sample, this clonotype was seen a few times. This chain links TRBV9 with TRBJ1-1; possible D gene TRBD1, 5 bases. CDR1 and CDR2 from the germline V gene are SGDLS and YYNGEE. With 2 bases removed from V and 2 bases from J, the gap between germline ends came to 16 bases. This CDR3 is 16 amino acids long. CDR3: CASSVRPDIGNTEAFF. CDR3 nucleotides: TGTGCCAGCAGCGTTCGGCCGGACATAGGCAACACTGAAGCTTTCTTT.

Ten or more counts support this clonotype. The CDR3 is CASTSTVNTGELFF. The DNA for the CDR3 is TGTGCCAGCACCTCTACGGTAAACACCGGGGAGCTGTTTTTT. This chain links TRBV9 with TRBJ2-2; the D is unclear. The CDR3 is 14 residues long. The germline V and J ends were trimmed by 6 bases and 2 bases, with 11 bases remaining between them. Germline assignment: CDR1 SGDLS and CDR2 YYNGEE.